This T cell receptor beta chain was captured by sequencing in a study of early T cells in non-severe SARS-CoV-2 infection. Germline lookup yields CDR1 KGHSH and CDR2 LQKENI. With 6 bases removed from V and 6 bases from J, the gap between germline ends came to 10 bases. This CDR3 is built from 12 residues. TCRdb fed the 5' RACE reads into MiXCR, producing one record per CDR3 protein. The table has fewer than 95,000 distinct CDR3 sequences, 16% seen once. The input for sequencing was whole blood, taken at baseline. The J gene is TRBJ2-3, the V gene TRBV18, with a possible D match to TRBD2 (5 bases). The clonotype originates from an adult who was a healthcare worker with PCR-confirmed SARS-CoV-2 infection or an uninfected control (not recorded which). The CDR3 DNA sequence: TGTGCCAGCTCCCCGCGGGTGGATACGCAGTATTTT. Translation gives CASSPRVDTQYF.